This is a list of T cell receptor beta chains from one sample in a study of blood T cell repertoires in COVID-19. Assay used: immunoSEQ multiplex PCR; TCRdb lists only in-frame clones, some missing. There are tens of thousands of clones in the sample; approximately 91% occur only once, and roughly 3% lies in the top ten. Sequences were obtained from peripheral blood. These receptors all come from a woman between 70 and 85 years old with active COVID-19. Both conserved end residues are part of each CDR3. The order of the fields is clone size, D gene, J gene, V gene, CDR3 length, CDR3 protein, CDR3 DNA. The D gene is left open where the match is weak. Size values are once, few and many counts, or a class for expanded clones, and some rows have none.

NA	NA	TRBJ2-2	TRBV5-5	16	CASSLGMWRDTGELFF	TGTGCCAGCAGCTTGGGGATGTGGAGGGACACCGGGGAGCTGTTTTTT
NA	TRBD1	TRBJ2-3	TRBV4-1	14	CASSRTGGTDTQYF	TGCGCCAGCAGCCGGACAGGGGGCACAGATACGCAGTATTTT
NA	NA	TRBJ2-1	TRBV7-9	13	CAGAVQGDNEQFF	TGTGCCGGAGCGGTACAGGGTGACAATGAGCAGTTCTTC
NA	NA	TRBJ2-3	TRBV29-1	12	CSVVSGTDTQYF	TGCAGCGTTGTGTCGGGCACAGATACGCAGTATTTT
NA	NA	TRBJ2-7	TRBV7-2	13	CASTPTNSYEQYF	TGTGCCAGCACCCCCACTAACTCCTACGAGCAGTACTTC
NA	NA	TRBJ2-2	TRBV16	15	CASSQGGGRTGELFF	TGTGCCAGCAGCCAAGGGGGCGGAAGAACCGGGGAGCTGTTTTTT
NA	NA	TRBJ1-4	TRBV2	15	CASVREGGTNEKLFF	TGTGCCAGCGTGAGGGAAGGGGGAACTAATGAAAAACTGTTTTTT
NA	NA	TRBJ2-7	TRBV4-1	16	CASSPEEDKVTYEQYF	TGCGCCAGCAGCCCAGAAGAAGACAAGGTAACCTACGAGCAGTACTTC
NA	NA	TRBJ2-1	TRBV11-2	10	CASSANEQFF	TGTGCCAGCAGCGCGAATGAGCAGTTCTTC
NA	TRBD1	TRBJ1-4	TRBV5-4	16	CASSDHRGSTNEKLFF	TGTGCCAGCAGCGACCACAGGGGGTCAACTAATGAAAAACTGTTTTTT
NA	TRBD1	TRBJ2-1	TRBV19	11	CASKNGQGQFF	TGTGCCAGTAAAAACGGACAGGGCCAGTTCTTC
NA	TRBD1	TRBJ2-7	TRBV20-1	14	CSASRLDRGYEQYF	TGCAGTGCTAGTAGGTTAGACAGGGGCTACGAGCAGTACTTC
NA	NA	TRBJ1-1	TRBV11-2	14	CASSLGGRGTEAFF	TGTGCCAGCAGCTTAGGAGGCCGCGGCACTGAAGCTTTCTTT
NA	NA	TRBJ2-7	TRBV13	14	CASSLAQGLDEQYF	TGTGCCAGCAGCTTAGCCCAGGGTCTTGACGAGCAGTACTTC
NA	NA	TRBJ2-3	TRBV24-1	16	CATSDLDGRGRIGQYF	TGTGCCACCAGTGATTTGGACGGGAGGGGGCGAATTGGGCAGTATTTT
NA	NA	TRBJ1-1	TRBV28	13	CASYNRVYTEAFF	TGTGCCAGCTACAATCGGGTTTACACTGAAGCTTTCTTT
NA	NA	TRBJ2-7	TRBV5-6	16	CASSLDLSGPTYEQYF	TGTGCCAGCAGCTTGGACTTGAGCGGTCCCACCTACGAGCAGTACTTC
NA	NA	TRBJ1-1	TRBV29-1	15	CSAPRGRADHTEAFF	TGCAGCGCCCCTCGAGGGAGGGCGGACCACACTGAAGCTTTCTTT
NA	NA	TRBJ1-2	TRBV5-4	13	CAGSSGGNYGYTF	TGTGCCGGCAGCTCGGGGGGTAACTATGGCTACACCTTC
NA	NA	TRBJ1-2	TRBV6-2/TRBV6-3	14	CASSSVLIGDGYTF	TGTGCCAGCAGTTCCGTTCTGATCGGGGATGGCTACACCTTC
NA	NA	TRBJ1-2	TRBV29-1	12	CSVENGIYGYTF	TGCAGCGTTGAGAACGGGATCTATGGCTACACCTTC
NA	TRBD2	TRBJ2-1	TRBV4-2	17	CASSQDYASGRYNEQFF	TGTGCCAGCAGCCAAGATTATGCTAGCGGGAGGTACAATGAGCAGTTCTTC
NA	NA	TRBJ1-2	TRBV7-2	14	CAGSTSVGLYGYTF	TGTGCCGGCTCCACGTCGGTTGGGCTTTATGGCTACACCTTC
NA	TRBD2	TRBJ2-1	TRBV9	15	CASSVRTSGDNEQFF	TGTGCCAGCAGCGTAAGAACTAGCGGGGACAATGAGCAGTTCTTC
NA	NA	TRBJ1-1	TRBV28	14	CASSLYGGRTIAFF	TGTGCCAGCAGTTTATATGGTGGGAGAACAATTGCTTTCTTT
NA	TRBD2	TRBJ2-5	TRBV7-9	15	CASSSDLAVQETQYF	TGTGCCAGCAGTTCCGATCTAGCGGTCCAAGAGACCCAGTACTTC
NA	NA	TRBJ2-7	TRBV7-9	13	CASSWEETYEQYF	TGTGCCAGCAGCTGGGAGGAGACCTACGAGCAGTACTTC
NA	TRBD1	TRBJ1-6	TRBV28	16	CASSTTGQGKASPLHF	TGTGCCAGCAGTACAACGGGACAGGGGAAGGCATCACCCCTCCACTTT
NA	NA	TRBJ2-1	TRBV5-1	16	CASSLMARGPSGEQFF	TGCGCCAGCAGCTTGATGGCCAGGGGCCCTTCGGGGGAGCAGTTCTTC
NA	TRBD2	TRBJ2-7	TRBV5-4	15	CASSSPGLAGALEYF	TGTGCCAGCAGCTCACCGGGACTAGCGGGAGCGCTTGAGTACTTC
NA	NA	TRBJ1-2	TRBV10-1	13	CASSPGQGYGYTF	TGCGCCAGCAGCCCCGGACAAGGCTATGGCTACACCTTC
NA	NA	TRBJ2-5	TRBV9	12	CASSVEGETQYF	TGTGCCAGCAGCGTTGAGGGAGAGACCCAGTACTTC
NA	TRBD2	TRBJ2-1	TRBV2	15	CASSEWGGTYNEQFF	TGTGCCAGCAGTGAATGGGGAGGGACCTACAATGAGCAGTTCTTC
NA	TRBD1	TRBJ1-1	TRBV6-5	14	CASSYRDRRGKAFF	TGTGCCAGCAGTTACCGGGACAGGAGGGGTAAGGCTTTCTTT
NA	NA	TRBJ2-1	TRBV9	15	CASSVEPGARDEQFF	TGTGCCAGCAGCGTAGAACCGGGAGCCAGAGATGAGCAGTTCTTC
NA	TRBD2	TRBJ2-7	TRBV5-1	16	CASTSTTSGSTYEQYF	TGCGCCAGCACCTCGACGACTAGCGGGTCAACCTACGAGCAGTACTTC
once	NA	TRBJ1-6	TRBV12-3/TRBV12-4	13	CASSPATRSPLHF	TGTGCCAGCAGTCCAGCCACAAGGAGTCCCCTCCACTTT
NA	NA	TRBJ2-7	TRBV16	15	CASSQSIAGADEQYF	TGTGCCAGCAGCCAATCGATAGCAGGGGCGGACGAGCAGTACTTC
NA	NA	TRBJ2-1	TRBV21-1	17	CASSKAFRSSGVNEQFF	TGTGCCAGCAGCAAAGCATTTCGGAGTAGCGGAGTCAATGAGCAGTTCTTC
once	TRBD2	TRBJ2-7	TRBV6-2/TRBV6-3	16	CASSYSPSGSSYEQYF	TGTGCCAGCAGTTACTCGCCTAGCGGGAGCTCCTACGAGCAGTACTTC
NA	TRBD2	TRBJ2-7	TRBV4-1	16	CASSQDPSGLSYEQYF	TGCGCCAGCAGCCAAGATCCTAGCGGGTTGTCCTACGAGCAGTACTTC
NA	NA	TRBJ1-6	TRBV18	13	CASSPGLDSPLHF	TGTGCCAGCTCACCAGGGCTGGATTCACCCCTCCACTTT
NA	NA	TRBJ2-3	TRBV5-4	13	CASSLDLASTQYF	TGTGCCAGCAGCTTGGACCTAGCGTCTACGCAGTATTTT
NA	NA	TRBJ1-4	TRBV18	14	CASSPPGGGEKLFF	TGTGCCAGCTCACCACCTGGAGGCGGTGAAAAACTGTTTTTT
NA	TRBD1	TRBJ1-6	TRBV2	14	CASSGQGYNSPLHF	TGTGCCAGCAGTGGACAGGGGTATAATTCACCCCTCCACTTT
NA	TRBD1	TRBJ1-4	TRBV7-2	14	CASSTGGGDEKLFF	TGTGCCAGCAGCACAGGGGGCGGAGATGAAAAACTGTTTTTT